These T cell receptor beta chains were read from a single sample in a study of shared clonotypes between healthy human individuals. Profiled with immunoSEQ multiplex PCR; TCRdb holds only in-frame clones, not every one. The sample includes roughly 2.1 million clones, 85% to 95% seen only once; the top ten take approximately 1.7%. The specimen was naive CD8+ T cells from PBMCs. The receptors originated from a man aged 18 to 30 in good health. Some clones in this sample may be carry-over from other donors' samples. CDR3s leave out the opening cysteine and the closing phenylalanine or tryptophan. The size entry is marked missing in some rows and otherwise reads once, few, many or a size class.

>TRBJ2-3|once|TRBV6-5
ASSYGGPTDTQY
>TRBJ1-1|NA|TRBV5-1
ASSFQRTGSSTEAF
>TRBJ1-5|few|TRBV28
ASSPGRGNQPQH
>TRBJ1-2|NA|TRBV27
ASSFFGGSYGYT
>TRBJ2-7|NA|TRBV27
ASSLSPGTGMGEQY
>TRBJ2-7|NA|TRBV11-1
ASSLLRDATYEQY
>TRBJ2-3|once|TRBV11-2
ASTRYRGRGADTQY
>TRBJ2-7|NA|TRBV19
ATRGGAGEQY
>TRBJ1-2|NA|TRBV18
ASSPEQGRNYGYT
>TRBJ2-7|once|TRBV9
ASSDQGREQY
>TRBJ2-3|NA|TRBV6-1
ASSDRSDTQY
>TRBJ2-5|NA|TRBV7-9
ASSPRVSRRETQY
>TRBJ1-5|few|TRBV16
ASSSGGSGQPQH
>TRBJ2-1|once|TRBV9
ASSASGSFNEQF
>TRBJ1-3|NA|TRBV11-3
ASSPGTDSGNTIY
>TRBJ2-3|once|TRBV7-8
ASSLQTSNTDTQY
>TRBJ1-1|NA|TRBV6-1
ASSELVGWGNTEAF
>TRBJ2-7|NA|TRBV2
ASSEPEGGTASYEQY
>TRBJ1-1|NA|TRBV7-9
ASSSRGQGTEAF